This is a list of T cell receptor beta chains from one sample in a study of spatial heterogeneity in lung cancer. TCRdb analysed the 5' RACE reads with MiXCR anew, one entry per CDR3 protein. The profile shows 45,000 to 50,000 distinct CDR3 sequences, around 11% of them singletons. The starting material was PBMCs, obtained at follow-up. The receptors stem from a male donor with early-stage non-small cell lung cancer. CDR3s include the opening cysteine and the closing phenylalanine or tryptophan. Each record gives: J gene, V gene, D gene, clone size, CDR3 protein, CDR3 DNA. D genes are given only for firm matches. Some rows have no size entry. The others give once, few or many, or a class for an expanded clone.

TRBJ1-1 | TRBV6-2/TRBV6-3 | TRBD1 | many | CASSSRQGLGTEAFF | TGTGCCAGCAGTTCGCGACAGGGGCTGGGGACTGAAGCTTTCTTT
TRBJ2-7 | TRBV4-3 | - | few | CASSQEYGPGYEQYF | TGCGCCAGCAGCCAAGAGTATGGGCCTGGGTACGAGCAGTACTTC
TRBJ2-1 | TRBV5-4 | - | - | CASSYDRYNEQFF | TGTGCCAGCAGCTACGACAGATACAATGAGCAGTTCTTC
TRBJ2-1 | TRBV7-2 | TRBD2 | few | CASRGTSGSSYNEQFF | TGTGCTAGCAGGGGGACTAGCGGGAGCTCCTACAATGAGCAGTTCTTC
TRBJ1-1 | TRBV12-3/TRBV12-4 | - | - | CASSLVWNTEAFF | TGTGCCAGCAGTTTAGTCTGGAACACTGAAGCTTTCTTT
TRBJ2-3 | TRBV28 | - | many | CASSLPGLGTDTQYF | TGTGCCAGCAGTTTACCGGGGCTAGGCACAGATACGCAGTATTTT
TRBJ2-4 | TRBV29-1 | - | many | CSVDFSSGNIQYF | TGCAGCGTTGACTTTTCCTCCGGGAACATTCAGTACTTC
TRBJ2-7 | TRBV20-1 | - | few | CSAPGGGAGLNYEQYF | TGCAGTGCACCAGGGGGTGGAGCGGGCCTTAACTACGAGCAGTACTTC
TRBJ1-1 | TRBV24-1 | - | few | CATSFGGYAFF | TGTGCCACCAGTTTTGGAGGGTATGCTTTCTTT
TRBJ2-7 | TRBV7-2 | - | - | CASSPRRAYEQYF | TGTGCCAGCAGCCCTCGTCGGGCCTACGAGCAGTACTTC
TRBJ2-3 | TRBV5-4 | TRBD2 | many | CASSFERGGTDTQYF | TGTGCCAGCAGCTTCGAGCGGGGCGGCACAGATACGCAGTATTTT
TRBJ1-4 | TRBV3-1 | - | many | CASSQDTGEKLFF | TGTGCCAGCAGCCAAGATACTGGGGAAAAACTGTTTTTT
TRBJ1-5 | TRBV28 | TRBD1 | many | CASSPQGAGDQPQHF | TGTGCCAGCAGTCCACAGGGGGCTGGGGATCAGCCCCAGCATTTT
TRBJ2-3 | TRBV27 | - | few | CASRRTWTDTQYF | TGTGCCAGCAGACGTACATGGACGGATACGCAGTATTTT
TRBJ2-7 | TRBV12-3/TRBV12-4 | - | few | CASSLGLYYEQYF | TGTGCCAGCAGTTTAGGGCTGTACTACGAGCAGTACTTC
TRBJ1-4 | TRBV7-9 | - | many | CATAGAGRNEKLFF | TGTGCCACCGCGGGGGCAGGGAGAAATGAAAAACTGTTTTTT
TRBJ1-5 | TRBV12-3/TRBV12-4 | TRBD1 | many | CASSPDRVGQPQHF | TGTGCCAGCAGCCCGGACAGGGTCGGTCAGCCCCAGCATTTT
TRBJ1-3 | TRBV2 | - | few | CASRRTTGNTIYF | TGTGCCAGCAGGAGGACTACTGGAAACACCATATATTTT
TRBJ2-3 | TRBV2 | TRBD1 | few | CANPGTGIADTQYF | TGTGCCAATCCCGGGACAGGGATTGCAGATACGCAGTATTTT
TRBJ1-1 | TRBV28 | - | few | CASSLSQGPEAFF | TGTGCCAGCAGTTTGAGCCAGGGCCCTGAAGCTTTCTTT
TRBJ2-1 | TRBV3-1 | TRBD2 | few | CASSPLTSGGRNEQFF | TGTGCCAGCAGCCCCCTCACTAGCGGGGGCCGTAATGAGCAGTTCTTC
TRBJ1-2 | TRBV18 | - | many | CASSPLPGRRNSYGYTF | TGTGCCAGCTCACCATTACCAGGGCGTAGGAATTCCTATGGCTACACCTTC
TRBJ1-2 | TRBV5-1 | TRBD1 | few | CASSWGQGRGYTF | TGCGCCAGCAGCTGGGGACAGGGGAGAGGCTACACCTTC
TRBJ2-1 | TRBV5-6 | - | many | CASSLGALLSYNEQFF | TGTGCCAGCAGCTTAGGGGCCCTGCTCTCCTACAATGAGCAGTTCTTC
TRBJ2-2 | TRBV27 | - | few | CASRNPPRELLPDDTGELFF | TGTGCCAGCAGGAACCCCCCGCGCGAGCTCCTCCCCGATGACACCGGGGAGCTGTTTTTT
TRBJ2-3 | TRBV18 | TRBD2 | many | CASSPARAGGSTDTQYF | TGTGCCAGCTCACCCGCCCGAGCGGGGGGATCCACAGATACGCAGTATTTT
TRBJ2-3 | TRBV29-1 | TRBD1 | many | CSVGERQGPIGTDTQYF | TGCAGCGTTGGGGAGAGACAGGGGCCAATCGGCACAGATACGCAGTATTTT
TRBJ2-2 | TRBV6-5 | - | few | CASSSDLGELFF | TGTGCCAGCAGTAGCGATCTCGGGGAGCTGTTTTTT
TRBJ2-2 | TRBV12-3/TRBV12-4 | - | - | CASSLVGVTGELFF | TGTGCCAGCAGTTTAGTGGGTGTCACCGGGGAGCTGTTTTTT
TRBJ1-4 | TRBV5-8 | TRBD1 | many | CASSLHRGSEKLFF | TGTGCCAGCAGCTTACACAGGGGAAGCGAAAAACTGTTTTTT
TRBJ1-6 | TRBV2 | - | many | CASTPFLIRNSPLHF | TGTGCCAGCACCCCTTTCTTAATTCGGAATTCACCCCTCCACTTT
TRBJ2-7 | TRBV5-1 | TRBD2 | - | CASSLGSGIPYEQYF | TGCGCCAGCAGCTTGGGTAGCGGGATCCCCTACGAGCAGTACTTC
TRBJ2-2 | TRBV5-5 | TRBD2 | many | CASSPPLAGGRAGELFF | TGTGCCAGCAGCCCGCCGCTAGCGGGAGGTCGGGCCGGGGAGCTGTTTTTT
TRBJ2-1 | TRBV7-9 | TRBD1 | - | CASSLEGTGWNEQFF | TGTGCCAGCAGCTTAGAAGGGACAGGGTGGAATGAGCAGTTCTTC
TRBJ2-2 | TRBV12-3/TRBV12-4 | - | many | CASSLLANTGELFF | TGTGCCAGCAGTTTACTTGCGAACACCGGGGAGCTGTTTTTT